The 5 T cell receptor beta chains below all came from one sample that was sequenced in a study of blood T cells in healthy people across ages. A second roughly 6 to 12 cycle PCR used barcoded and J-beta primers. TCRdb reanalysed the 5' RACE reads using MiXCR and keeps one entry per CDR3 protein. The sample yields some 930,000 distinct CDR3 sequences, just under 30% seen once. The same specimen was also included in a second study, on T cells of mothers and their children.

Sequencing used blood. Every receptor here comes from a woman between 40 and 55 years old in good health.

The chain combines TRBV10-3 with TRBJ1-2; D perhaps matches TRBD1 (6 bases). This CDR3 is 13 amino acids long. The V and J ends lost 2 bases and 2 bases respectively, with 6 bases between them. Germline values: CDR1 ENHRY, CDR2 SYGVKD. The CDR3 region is CAISETGNYGYTF. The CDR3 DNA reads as TGTGCCATCAGTGAGACAGGGAACTATGGCTACACCTTC.

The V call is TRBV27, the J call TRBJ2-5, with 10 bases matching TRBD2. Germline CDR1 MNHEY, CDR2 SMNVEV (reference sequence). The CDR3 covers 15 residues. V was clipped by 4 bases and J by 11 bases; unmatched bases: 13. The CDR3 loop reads CASSYSGGADNEQYF. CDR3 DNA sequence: TGTGCCAGCAGTTACAGCGGGGGGGCCGACAATGAGCAGTACTTC.

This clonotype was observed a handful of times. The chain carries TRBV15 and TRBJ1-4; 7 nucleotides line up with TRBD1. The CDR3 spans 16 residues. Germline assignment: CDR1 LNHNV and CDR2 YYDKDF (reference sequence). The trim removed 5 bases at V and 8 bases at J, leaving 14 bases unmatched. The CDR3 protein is CATSGIPQGIGEKLFF. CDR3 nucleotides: TGTGCCACCAGCGGGATTCCACAGGGGATCGGCGAAAAACTGTTTTTT. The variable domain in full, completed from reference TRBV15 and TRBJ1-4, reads DAMVIQNPRYQVTQFGKPVTLSCSQTLNHNVMYWYQQKSSQAPKLLFHYYDKDFNNEADTPDNFQSRRPNTSFCFLDIRSPGLGDTAMYLCATSGIPQGIGEKLFFGSGTQLSVL.

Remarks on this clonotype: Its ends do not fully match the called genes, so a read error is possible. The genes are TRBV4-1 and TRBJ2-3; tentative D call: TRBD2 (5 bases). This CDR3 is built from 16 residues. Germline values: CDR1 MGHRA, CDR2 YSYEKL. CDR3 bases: TGCGCCAGCAGCCGTCCCCAGGCTGGAGGCACATATACGCAGTATTTT. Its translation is CASSRPQAGGTYTQYF.

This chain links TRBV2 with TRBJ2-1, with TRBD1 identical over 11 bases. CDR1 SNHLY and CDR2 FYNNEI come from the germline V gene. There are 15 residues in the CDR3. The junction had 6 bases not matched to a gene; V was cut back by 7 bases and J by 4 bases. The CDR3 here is CASILGQGAYNEQFF. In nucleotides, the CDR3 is TGTGCCAGCATTCTTGGACAGGGGGCTTACAATGAGCAGTTCTTC.